Listed below are T cell receptor beta chains from one sample, sequenced in a study of T-cell reconstitution after alpha-beta-depleted transplantation in children. TCRdb used MiXCR to reprocess the PCR reads, holding one entry per CDR3 protein. The data contain about 270,000 distinct CDR3 sequences, over 8% of them seen just once; the ten biggest clones take up roughly a tenth. The sample consisted of PBMCs from the stem cell graft donor, taken from the stem cell graft. The receptors stem from a human donor who donated a stem cell graft to a child with SCID. The CDR3 runs from the conserved cysteine through the conserved F or W. A D gene is named only where the DNA matches it firmly. Size tells how often a clone was seen (once, few, many) or the class of an expanded clone, and some rows leave it out.

V gene	CDR3 length	clone size	J gene	D gene	CDR3 protein	CDR3 DNA
TRBV10-3	14	few	TRBJ2-3	-	CAINREPGTDTQYF	TGTGCCATCAACCGGGAGCCAGGCACAGATACGCAGTATTTT
TRBV19	14	few	TRBJ2-7	-	CASSIARDTYEQYF	TGTGCCAGTAGTATTGCTCGGGACACCTACGAGCAGTACTTC
TRBV12-3/TRBV12-4	13	many	TRBJ2-7	-	CASSPTASYEQYF	TGTGCCAGCAGCCCGACAGCCTCCTACGAGCAGTACTTC
TRBV4-2	18	-	TRBJ2-3	TRBD2	CASSQGTSGGAGTDTQYF	TGTGCCAGCAGCCAAGGGACTAGCGGGGGGGCTGGCACAGATACGCAGTATTTT
TRBV10-3	15	few	TRBJ2-1	-	CAISRTDSSYNEQFF	TGTGCCATCAGCCGGACGGATAGCTCCTACAATGAGCAGTTCTTC
TRBV2	13	-	TRBJ1-5	TRBD1	CARGQGVDQPQHF	TGTGCCAGAGGACAGGGGGTCGATCAGCCCCAGCATTTT
TRBV5-1	14	few	TRBJ1-3	-	CASSLKSSGNTIYF	TGCGCCAGCAGCTTGAAGAGCTCTGGAAACACCATATATTTT
TRBV12-3/TRBV12-4	15	-	TRBJ2-1	-	CASSLSGGAGDEQFF	TGTGCCAGCAGTTTAAGTGGGGGGGCAGGCGATGAGCAGTTCTTC
TRBV27	16	few	TRBJ2-4	-	CASSPRDTLAKNIQYF	TGTGCCAGCAGTCCCCGGGACACTTTAGCCAAAAACATTCAGTACTTC
TRBV27	16	-	TRBJ1-3	TRBD1	CASSSTGGVSGNTIYF	TGTGCCAGCAGTTCGACAGGGGGCGTATCTGGAAACACCATATATTTT
TRBV5-1	13	many	TRBJ1-2	-	CASSLGPNYGYTF	TGCGCCAGCAGCTTGGGGCCGAACTATGGCTACACCTTC
TRBV20-1	15	-	TRBJ2-1	-	CSARDLQGYYNEQFF	TGCAGTGCTAGAGATCTCCAGGGTTACTACAATGAGCAGTTCTTC
TRBV10-2	13	many	TRBJ1-5	TRBD1	CASMGQQNQPQHF	TGCGCCAGCATGGGACAGCAAAATCAGCCCCAGCATTTT
TRBV20-1	13	-	TRBJ2-1	-	CSASRDRNNEQFF	TGCAGTGCTAGCCGTGACAGGAACAATGAGCAGTTCTTC
TRBV10-2	12	-	TRBJ2-1	-	CASRADIVEQFF	TGCGCCAGCAGGGCGGACATTGTAGAGCAGTTCTTC
TRBV11-2	14	-	TRBJ1-6	-	CASSPTTDNSPLHF	TGTGCCAGCAGCCCCACGACAGATAATTCACCCCTCCACTTT
TRBV3-1	15	-	TRBJ1-5	-	CASSQSSGNNQPQHF	TGTGCCAGCAGCCAATCCTCAGGTAACAATCAGCCCCAGCATTTT
TRBV7-3	16	-	TRBJ2-1	TRBD2	CASSPRWTSALNEQFF	TGTGCCAGCAGCCCAAGGTGGACTAGCGCACTCAATGAGCAGTTCTTC
TRBV7-8	15	many	TRBJ2-5	-	CASSLRRAGQETQYF	-
TRBV2	13	many	TRBJ1-5	-	CASSRDNNQPQHF	TGTGCCAGCTCCCGGGACAACAATCAGCCCCAGCATTTT
TRBV12-3/TRBV12-4	14	many	TRBJ2-4	TRBD1	CASSQGVAKNIQYF	TGTGCCAGCAGTCAGGGGGTAGCCAAAAACATTCAGTACTTC
TRBV5-1	12	-	TRBJ2-1	-	CASSLAVDEQFF	TGCGCCAGCAGCTTGGCGGTGGATGAGCAGTTCTTC